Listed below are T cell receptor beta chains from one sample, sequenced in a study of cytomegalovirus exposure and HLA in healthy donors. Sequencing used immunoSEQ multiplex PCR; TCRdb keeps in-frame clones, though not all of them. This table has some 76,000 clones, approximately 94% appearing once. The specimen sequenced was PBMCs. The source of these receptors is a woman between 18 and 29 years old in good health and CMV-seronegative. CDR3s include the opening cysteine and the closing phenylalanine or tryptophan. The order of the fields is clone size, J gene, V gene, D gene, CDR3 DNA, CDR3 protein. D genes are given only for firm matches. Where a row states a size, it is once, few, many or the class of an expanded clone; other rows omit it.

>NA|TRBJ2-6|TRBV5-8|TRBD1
TGTGCCAGCAGCTTGGGGGACAGGGCCGGGGCCAACGTCCTGACTTTC
CASSLGDRAGANVLTF
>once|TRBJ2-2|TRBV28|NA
TGTGCCAGCAGTTCCTCCGATCTGGGGAGCGGGGAGCTGTTTTTT
CASSSSDLGSGELFF
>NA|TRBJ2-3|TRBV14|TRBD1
TGTGCCAGCAGCCCGACAGGGGGCGGGAATACGCAGTATTTT
CASSPTGGGNTQYF
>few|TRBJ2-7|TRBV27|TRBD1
TGTGCCAGCAGCCCTGGACAGGGGGCCTACGAGCAGTACTTC
CASSPGQGAYEQYF
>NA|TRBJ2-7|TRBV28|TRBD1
TGTGCCAGCAGAAATCAGGGGGCCGCAACCTACGAGCAGTACTTC
CASRNQGAATYEQYF
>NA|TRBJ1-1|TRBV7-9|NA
TGTGCCAGCAGCTTACAACAGCCGAACACTGAAGCTTTCTTT
CASSLQQPNTEAFF
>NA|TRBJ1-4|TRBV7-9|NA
TGTGCCAGCAGCTCTACGCCTCGGGGGGCTGGTGAAAAACTGTTTTTT
CASSSTPRGAGEKLFF
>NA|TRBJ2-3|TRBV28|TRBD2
TGTGCCAGCAGTTTACTCCCCTCTTTACTAGCGGGAGGGCCTCCCTCTACGCAGTATTTT
CASSLLPSLLAGGPPSTQYF
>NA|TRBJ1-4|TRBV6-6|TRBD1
TGTGCCAGCAGTTACTACGAGGGGGCGGGGCACTTAAAACTGTTTTTT
CASSYYEGAGHLKLFF
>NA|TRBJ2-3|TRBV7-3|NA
TGTGCCAGCAGCTCGGGGGACCCCACAGATACGCAGTATTTT
CASSSGDPTDTQYF
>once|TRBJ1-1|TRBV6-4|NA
TGTGCCAGCAAAGCGGCAGCCCGGAACACTGAAGCTTTCTTT
CASKAAARNTEAFF
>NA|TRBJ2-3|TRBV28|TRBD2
TGTGCCGCCCAAGCGGGGTCGGCACACAAGGATACGCAGTATTTT
CAAQAGSAHKDTQYF
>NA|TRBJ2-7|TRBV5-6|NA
TGTGCCAGCTCTTGGGGAGACTCGTCCTACGAGCAGTACTTC
CASSWGDSSYEQYF
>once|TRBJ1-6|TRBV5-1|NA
TGCGCCAGCAGCTTGACAGGACGGGATTCACCCCTCCACTTT
CASSLTGRDSPLHF
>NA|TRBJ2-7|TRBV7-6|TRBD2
TGTGCCAGCAGCTTTTCGGCTAGCGGGAGTTCCGAGCAGTACTTC
CASSFSASGSSEQYF
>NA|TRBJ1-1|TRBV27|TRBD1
TGTGCCAGCAGTTTTCAGGGGGGCACTGAAGCTTTCTTT
CASSFQGGTEAFF
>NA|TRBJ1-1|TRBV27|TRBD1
TGTGCCAGCAGTTATGGACAGGGTGGCACTGAAGCTTTCTTT
CASSYGQGGTEAFF
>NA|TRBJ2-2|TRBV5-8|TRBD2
TGTGCCAGCAGCTCGGGGATAGCGGGTTCCACCGGGGAGCTGTTTTTT
CASSSGIAGSTGELFF
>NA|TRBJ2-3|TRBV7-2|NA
TGTGCCAGCAGGGGGCTAACCACAGATACGCAGTATTTT
CASRGLTTDTQYF
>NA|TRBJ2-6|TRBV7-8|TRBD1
TGTGCCAGCAGCTGGGGACAGGGGCTGGGGGCCAACGTCCTGACTTTC
CASSWGQGLGANVLTF
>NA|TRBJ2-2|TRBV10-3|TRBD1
TGTGCCATCATGGGGACAGGAGGCACCGGGGAGCTGTTTTTT
CAIMGTGGTGELFF
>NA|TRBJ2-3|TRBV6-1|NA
TGTGCCAGCAGTGAAGTAGGCAGGAGCACAGATACGCAGTATTTT
CASSEVGRSTDTQYF
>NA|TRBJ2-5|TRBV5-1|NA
TGCGCCAGCAGCCCCGCACAAATCCAAGAGACCCAGTACTTC
CASSPAQIQETQYF
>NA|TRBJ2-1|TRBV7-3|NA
TGTGCCAGCAGCCCTCCCAGGGGCCCCGGGAGGAATTCCTACAATGAGCAGTTCTTC
CASSPPRGPGRNSYNEQFF
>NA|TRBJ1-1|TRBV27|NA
TGTGCCAGCAGTTTATCACCGGGAGTGGGCACTGAAGCTTTCTTT
CASSLSPGVGTEAFF
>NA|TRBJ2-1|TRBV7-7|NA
TGTGCTAGCAGCTTAGTCCCTAGCGTCTCCTACAATGAGCAGTTCTTC
CASSLVPSVSYNEQFF
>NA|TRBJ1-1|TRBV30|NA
TGTGCCTGGACCCGATGGGGGGTGAACACTGAAGCTTTCTTT
CAWTRWGVNTEAFF
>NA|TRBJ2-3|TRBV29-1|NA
TGCAGCGGAAGCGGGTGGGGCACAGATACGCAGTATTTT
CSGSGWGTDTQYF
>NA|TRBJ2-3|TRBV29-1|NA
TGCAGCGTAGAGGATCCTAGCACAGATACGCAGTATTTT
CSVEDPSTDTQYF
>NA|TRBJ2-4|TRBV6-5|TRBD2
TGTGCCAGCAGTTACTCTCATAGCGGGAGTTTGCACATTCAGTACTTC
CASSYSHSGSLHIQYF
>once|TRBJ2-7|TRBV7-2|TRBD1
TGTGCCAGCAGCTCCGAGGGGACAGGGAAGAACGAGCAGTACTTC
CASSSEGTGKNEQYF
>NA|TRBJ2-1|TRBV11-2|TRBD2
TGTGCCAGCAGCGGAACTAGCGGGGGACCCTACAATGAGCAGTTCTTC
CASSGTSGGPYNEQFF
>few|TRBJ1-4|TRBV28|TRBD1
TGTGCCACCACAGGGGGCGTGACTAATGAAAAACTGTTTTTT
CATTGGVTNEKLFF
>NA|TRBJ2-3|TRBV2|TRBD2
TGTGCCAGCAGCCAACTAGCGGCAGATACGCAGTATTTT
CASSQLAADTQYF
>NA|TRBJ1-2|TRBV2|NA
TGTGCCAGCAGTGACTCAAAGGGGGACATTGGGGCCTCTCTCTATGGCTACACCTTC
CASSDSKGDIGASLYGYTF
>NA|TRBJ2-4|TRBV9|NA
TGTGCCAGCAGCGACGAACAGAAAAACATTCAGTACTTC
CASSDEQKNIQYF
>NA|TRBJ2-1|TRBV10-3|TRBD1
TGTGCCATCAGTGAGAGGGGACAGACCATTCGAGAGCAGTTCTTC
CAISERGQTIREQFF
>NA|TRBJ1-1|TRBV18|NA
TGTGCCAGCTCACCAGAGGGCACTGAAGCTTTCTTT
CASSPEGTEAFF
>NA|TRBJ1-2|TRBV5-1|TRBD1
TGCGCCAGCAGCTTGGCCCTCGACAGGGGGCTTGGCTACACCTTC
CASSLALDRGLGYTF
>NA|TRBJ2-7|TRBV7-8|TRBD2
TGTGCCAGCAGCTTAGGTAGCGGGAGGGGGTACGAGCAGTACTTC
CASSLGSGRGYEQYF
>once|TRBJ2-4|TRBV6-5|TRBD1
TGTGCCAGCAGTTACTCTGGGACAGGGTACGGGAACATTCAGTACTTC
CASSYSGTGYGNIQYF
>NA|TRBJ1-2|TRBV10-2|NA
TGCGCCAGCAGCCCAACGGGGGGGAACTATGGCTACACCTTC
CASSPTGGNYGYTF
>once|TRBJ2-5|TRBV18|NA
TGTGCCAGCTCCCAGGATCAAGCCCGAAAAGAGACCCAGTACTTC
CASSQDQARKETQYF
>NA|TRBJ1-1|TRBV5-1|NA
TGCGCCAGCAGGGGCGGGGGCCGGACTGAAGCTTTCTTT
CASRGGGRTEAFF
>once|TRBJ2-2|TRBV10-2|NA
TGCGCCGTCCGACAGTACACCGGGGAGCTGTTTTTT
CAVRQYTGELFF
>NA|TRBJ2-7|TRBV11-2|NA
TGTGCCAGCAGCCCGCTTGACAGGTCACCCTCCTACGAGCAGTACTTC
CASSPLDRSPSYEQYF
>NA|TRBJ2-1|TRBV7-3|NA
TGTGCCAGCAGCTGGGACAACACCTACAATGAGCAGTTCTTC
CASSWDNTYNEQFF